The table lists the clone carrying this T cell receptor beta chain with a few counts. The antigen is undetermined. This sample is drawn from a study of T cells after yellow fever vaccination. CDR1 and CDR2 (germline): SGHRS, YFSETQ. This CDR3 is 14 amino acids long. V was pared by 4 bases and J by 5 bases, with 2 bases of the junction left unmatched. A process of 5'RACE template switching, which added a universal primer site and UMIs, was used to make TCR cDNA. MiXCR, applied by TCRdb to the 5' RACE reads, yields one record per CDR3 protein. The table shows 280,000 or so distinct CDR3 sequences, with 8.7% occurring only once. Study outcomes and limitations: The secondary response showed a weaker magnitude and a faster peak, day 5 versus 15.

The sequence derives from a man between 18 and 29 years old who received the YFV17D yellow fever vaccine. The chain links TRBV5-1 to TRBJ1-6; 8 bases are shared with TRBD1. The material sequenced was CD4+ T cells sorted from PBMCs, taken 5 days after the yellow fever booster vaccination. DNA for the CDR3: TGCGCCAGCAGCGGACAGGGAAATAATTCACCCCTCCACTTT. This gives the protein CASSGQGNNSPLHF.